The 29 T cell receptor beta chains given below trace back to one sample, sequenced in a study of cytomegalovirus exposure and HLA in healthy donors. 13 Jbeta primers and 60 Vbeta primers were used for the PCR. TCRdb's copy holds only in-frame clones and misses some; the assay was immunoSEQ multiplex PCR. Of 95,000 to 150,000 clones listed, roughly 8.6% are singletons. The sample consisted of PBMCs. The receptors were gathered from a woman aged 40-49 years in good health and CMV-seropositive.

The chain has TRBV9 and TRBJ1-4; D remains unclear. The CDR3 is 13 amino acids. Germline V gene data show CDR1 as SGDLS and CDR2 as YYNGEE. Trimming removed 1 base at V and 5 bases at J, with 6 bases between. The CDR3 loop is CASSVNQNEKLFF. CDR3 coding DNA: TGTGCCAGCAGCGTAAATCAAAATGAAAAACTGTTTTTT.

Points on this clone: A junction boundary mismatches the germline segment, possibly from a read error. V usage is TRBV7-9 and J usage is TRBJ1-2; D may be TRBD1 (5 bases). This CDR3 region has 12 residues. Per germline, CDR1 SEHNR and CDR2 FQNEAQ (reference sequence). Here the CDR3 reads CASSSGNYGCTF. The CDR3 bases are TGTGCCAGCAGCTCAGGGAACTATGGCTGCACCTTC.

This clone was picked up a small number of times. The J gene is TRBJ1-5, the V gene TRBV5-1; D remains ambiguous. The CDR3 extends over 14 amino acids. The germline V and J ends were trimmed by 0 bases and 5 bases, with 9 bases remaining between them. CDR1 is SGHRS, CDR2 YFSETQ, per germline. The CDR3 nucleotides are TGCGCCAGCAGCTTGGGCCAGGTGGATCAGCCCCAGCATTTT. This codes for CASSLGQVDQPQHF.

There are a few counts of this clone. This chain uses TRBV10-3 with TRBJ1-5, with D maybe TRBD1 (5 bases). Germline values: CDR1 ENHRY, CDR2 SYGVKD. V lost 7 bases, J lost 3 bases, and 10 bases lay in between. The CDR3 runs to 13 residues. The CDR3 DNA sequence: TGTGCCATCAAAGGGGTGATCAATCAGCCCCAGCATTTT. Its protein product is CAIKGVINQPQHF.

This sequence joins TRBV6-1 and TRBJ1-2; TRBD1 matches at 11 bases. The trim removed 4 bases at V and 7 bases at J, leaving 8 bases unmatched. The CDR3 totals 15 residues. Germline CDR1 MNHNS, CDR2 SASEGT. The CDR3 DNA follows: TGTGCCAGCAGTGCACCGGGACAGGGGGTGGGTGGCTACACCTTC. It codes for CASSAPGQGVGGYTF.

The chain joins TRBV4-2 to TRBJ2-3; 10 bases agree with TRBD2. The length of the CDR3 is 19 residues. V dropped 0 bases and J dropped 1; count of bases not matched to a gene: 10. Per the germline V gene, CDR1 is LGHNA and CDR2 is YNFKEQ. Here the CDR3 reads CASSQEATSGVGGTDTQYF. The CDR3 DNA reads as TGTGCCAGCAGCCAAGAAGCTACTAGCGGGGTTGGGGGCACAGATACGCAGTATTTT.

The genes are TRBV10-2 and TRBJ1-5, with 7 bases identical to TRBD1. Germline CDR1 reads WSHSY; CDR2 reads SAAADI. The CDR3 is made up of 15 amino acids. The J segment lost 5 bases and the V segment lost 0 bases, leaving 4 bases of the junction unmatched. CDR3 nucleotides: TGCGCCAGCAGTGAGTCGAGACAGGGTTATCAGCCCCAGCATTTT. It is translated as CASSESRQGYQPQHF.

This chain uses TRBV19 with TRBJ2-7; 7 bases map to TRBD1. With 1 base clipped from V and 2 bases from J, the junction kept 5 bases outside the gene matches. Germline V gives CDR1 LNHDA, CDR2 SQIVND (reference sequence). The CDR3 loop spans 15 amino acids. CDR3 nucleotides: TGTGCCAGTAGTATAGGAGCGGACAGGCCCTACGAGCAGTACTTC. Its protein product is CASSIGADRPYEQYF.

This clone was found a few times. CDR3 loop: CASIQLSPYEQYF. The CDR3 DNA reads as TGTGCCAGCATTCAACTGAGCCCCTACGAGCAGTACTTC. V is TRBV6-6 and J is TRBJ2-7; D is ambiguous. This CDR3 contains 13 residues. Trimming pared 7 bases from V and 2 bases from J, leaving 12 bases between. Germline V lookup: CDR1 MNHNY, CDR2 SVGAGI (reference sequence).

By its share, this clone is medium-sized (0.01 to 0.1%). This chain joins TRBV6-6 and TRBJ2-1, with 7 bases fitting TRBD1. The CDR3 runs 14 residues. The germline CDR1 and CDR2 sequences are MNHNY and SVGAGI (reference sequence). V was clipped by 2 bases and J by 8 bases; unmatched bases: 6. The CDR3: CASSYVGGRDEQFF. For the CDR3, the DNA is TGTGCCAGCAGTTACGTAGGGGGCAGGGATGAGCAGTTCTTC.

There are a few counts of this clone. The V call is TRBV4-2, the J call TRBJ1-1; D gene uncertain. Trimming removed 0 bases from V and 2 bases from J, with 13 bases in between. This CDR3 contains 16 residues. Germline V gives CDR1 LGHNA, CDR2 YNFKEQ. The CDR3 DNA is TGTGCCAGCAGCCAAGATGGGGAGACTCTAAACACTGAAGCTTTCTTT. Protein product: CASSQDGETLNTEAFF.

This clone was counted a few times. The chain couples TRBV27 to TRBJ1-1; D is unresolved. CDR1 is MNHEY, CDR2 SMNVEV, per germline (reference sequence). V was clipped by 4 bases and J by 4 bases, with 10 bases between them. This CDR3 has 13 amino acids. CDR3 DNA: TGTGCCAGCAGTTACAGACGGGGCACTGAAGCTTTCTTT. As protein: CASSYRRGTEAFF.

The gene calls are TRBV6-4 and TRBJ1-1, with 9 bases that match TRBD1. Germline CDR1 is MRHNA and CDR2 is SNTAGT. V trimming: 2 bases; J trimming: 6 bases; junction bases outside the gene matches: 7. The CDR3 runs to 15 residues. CDR3 nucleotide sequence: TGTGCCAGCAGTGACGCCGGGACAGGGAGCTCTGAAGCTTTCTTT. Protein product: CASSDAGTGSSEAFF.

This clone was observed a few times. This chain uses TRBV27 with TRBJ1-5; D ambiguous. The CDR3 has 16 amino acids. CDR1 is MNHEY and CDR2 is SMNVEV in the germline V gene (reference sequence). V was pared by 8 bases and J by 4 bases, with 21 bases between. The CDR3 sequence is CASVIRGRLWNQPQHF. The CDR3 nucleotides read TGTGCCAGCGTTATAAGAGGGAGACTTTGGAATCAGCCCCAGCATTTT.

This clone occurred a few times. This rearrangement joins TRBV9 to TRBJ2-1; D gene unclear. The CDR3 consists of 15 residues. Per germline, CDR1 SGDLS and CDR2 YYNGEE. With 0 bases removed from V and 10 bases from J, the gap between germline ends came to 17 bases. For the CDR3, the DNA is TGTGCCAGCAGCGTAGATTATACGCTGCCCAGGGAGCAGTTCTTC. Its translation is CASSVDYTLPREQFF.

The chain uses TRBV5-1 and TRBJ1-1; 8 positions agree with TRBD1. This CDR3 is built from 18 residues. Germline CDR1 and CDR2: SGHRS and YFSETQ. The J segment lost 1 base and the V segment lost 6 bases, leaving 17 bases of the junction unmatched. CDR3: CASMGRTGRSGGNTEAFF. The DNA for the CDR3 is TGCGCCAGCATGGGCCGGACAGGGCGTTCCGGGGGGAACACTGAAGCTTTCTTT.

This clone appeared a few times. CDR3 in amino acids: CASSPTFPDRTLNYGYTF. Written as DNA, the CDR3 is TGTGCCAGCAGCCCGACCTTTCCCGACAGAACTCTAAACTATGGCTACACCTTC. The rearrangement joins TRBV7-9 to TRBJ1-2; TRBD1 is a possible D gene (5 bases). V was clipped by 5 bases and J by 2 bases, with 24 bases between them. Germline values: CDR1 SEHNR, CDR2 FQNEAQ (reference sequence). The CDR3 has 18 amino acids.

This clone was detected only a few times. The rearrangement uses TRBV6-6 and TRBJ1-3; 8 bases agree with TRBD1. The CDR3 consists of 15 residues. Germline assignment: CDR1 MNHNY and CDR2 SVGAGI (reference sequence). V dropped 6 bases and J dropped 2; count of bases not matched to a gene: 6. CDR3 nucleotides: TGTGCCAGCAGGTTGGACAGGGTAGCTGGAAACACCATATATTTT. Its protein product is CASRLDRVAGNTIYF.

This clone was observed a handful of times. One junction end disagrees with the germline gene, perhaps due to a read error. The V call is TRBV30, the J call TRBJ1-5, with 9 bases fitting TRBD1. CDR1 GTSNPN and CDR2 SVGIG come from the germline V gene (reference sequence). The CDR3 loop spans 15 amino acids. The CDR3 DNA reads TGTGCCTGGAGTCCGGACAGGGGTAGCGATCAGCCCCAGCATTTT. Protein sequence: CAWSPDRGSDQPQHF.

This clone has a handful of counts. The rearrangement uses TRBV18 and TRBJ2-7, with 8 bases lining up with TRBD1. The CDR3 is 16 residues long. Germline CDR1 is KGHSH and CDR2 is LQKENI. The junction had 6 bases not matched to a gene; V was cut back by 1 base and J by 1 base. The CDR3 coding sequence is TGTGCCAGCTCACCACGTGACAGGGGAAGATCCTACGAGCAGTACTTC. This sequence encodes CASSPRDRGRSYEQYF.

This chain joins TRBV5-1 and TRBJ2-7; 12 nucleotides match TRBD1. From germline, CDR1 is SGHRS and CDR2 YFSETQ. V shed 4 bases and J 5 bases; nucleotides not matched to a gene: 13. This CDR3 contains 17 residues. Here the CDR3 DNA reads TGCGCCAGCAGCGCACGAACGGCGGGACAGGGGGCCAACGAGCAGTACTTC. This sequence encodes CASSARTAGQGANEQYF.

The chain recombines TRBV12-5 with TRBJ1-3; weak D call: TRBD1 (5 bases). Germline-derived CDR1 and CDR2 are LGHNT and FRNRAP. The CDR3 totals 14 residues. Trimming stripped 2 bases from V and 7 bases from J, with 12 bases between. CDR3: CASGLPSEGNTIYF. In DNA, the CDR3 is TGTGCTAGTGGTTTGCCGTCGGAGGGGAACACCATATATTTT. The complete variable domain, with remaining parts taken from reference TRBV12-5 and TRBJ1-3, reads DARVTQTPRHKVTEMGQEVTMRCQPILGHNTVFWYRQTMMQGLELLAYFRNRAPLDDSGMPKDRFSAEMPDATLATLKIQPSEPRDSAVYFCASGLPSEGNTIYFGEGSWLTVV.

This clone was counted a few times. The CDR3, as DNA: TGTGCCAGCAGTGCTAATACCTACACAGATACGCAGTATTTT. Translated: CASSANTYTDTQYF. The chain couples TRBV27 to TRBJ2-3; unclear D gene. There are 14 residues in the CDR3. Germline V gene sequence: CDR1 MNHEY, CDR2 SMNVEV (reference sequence). Trimming pared 5 bases from V and 2 bases from J, leaving 11 bases between.

This chain's CDR3 is CASSQARNEQFF. Written as DNA, the CDR3 is TGTGCCAGCAGCCAAGCTAGAAATGAGCAGTTCTTC. This chain uses TRBV7-3 with TRBJ2-1, with unresolved D. There are 12 residues in the CDR3. Germline lookup yields CDR1 SGHTA and CDR2 FQGTGA. The V end was cut by 5 bases, the J end by 7 bases, with 9 bases between.

This sequence joins TRBV21-1 and TRBJ1-4; the table's D gene call, TRBD1, was not cross checked with the DNA. TRBV21-1 is assigned pseudogene status. This CDR3 has 16 amino acids. CDR3 sequence reads: CASSKERTADNEKLFF. In DNA, the CDR3 is TGTGCCAGCAGCAAAGAGCGGACAGCTGATAATGAAAAACTGTTTTTT.

The rearrangement links TRBV5-1 to TRBJ1-4; D call uncertain. This CDR3 spans 16 amino acids. V lost 0 bases to trimming and J lost 0 bases, with 9 bases between them. CDR1 and CDR2 from the germline V gene are SGHRS and YFSETQ. In nucleotides, the CDR3 is TGCGCCAGCAGCTTGGGGGGAGATGCAACTAATGAAAAACTGTTTTTT. Amino acid sequence: CASSLGGDATNEKLFF.

This chain uses TRBV10-1 with TRBJ2-3; D remains unclear. CDR1 WNHNN and CDR2 SYGVQD come from the germline V gene (reference sequence). CDR3 size: 16 residues. Trimming took 2 bases from V and 0 from J, leaving 12 bases between them. In DNA form, the CDR3 reads TGCGCCAGCAGTGAGCTTTTACAATCTAGCACAGATACGCAGTATTTT. This sequence encodes CASSELLQSSTDTQYF.

This clone was counted only a few times. The gene calls are TRBV6-4 and TRBJ2-3; 10 nucleotides align to TRBD2. The CDR3 runs to 15 residues. Losses at the gene ends were 4 bases for V and 5 bases for J; bases not matched to a gene: 6. Germline V lookup: CDR1 MRHNA, CDR2 SNTAGT. The CDR3 DNA reads TGTGCCAGCAGTGGAGCAGCGGGGGGGCGAGATACGCAGTATTTT. This translates into CASSGAAGGRDTQYF.

This clone has only a few counts. The chain combines TRBV28 with TRBJ2-7, with D possibly matching TRBD1 (6 bases). This CDR3 comprises 14 residues. V was clipped by 4 bases and J by 0 bases, with 10 bases between them. Germline V gene lookup returns CDR1 MDHEN and CDR2 SYDVKM. CDR3: CASSSPDSSYEQYF. In nucleotides, the CDR3 is TGTGCCAGCAGTTCCCCGGACAGCTCCTACGAGCAGTACTTC.